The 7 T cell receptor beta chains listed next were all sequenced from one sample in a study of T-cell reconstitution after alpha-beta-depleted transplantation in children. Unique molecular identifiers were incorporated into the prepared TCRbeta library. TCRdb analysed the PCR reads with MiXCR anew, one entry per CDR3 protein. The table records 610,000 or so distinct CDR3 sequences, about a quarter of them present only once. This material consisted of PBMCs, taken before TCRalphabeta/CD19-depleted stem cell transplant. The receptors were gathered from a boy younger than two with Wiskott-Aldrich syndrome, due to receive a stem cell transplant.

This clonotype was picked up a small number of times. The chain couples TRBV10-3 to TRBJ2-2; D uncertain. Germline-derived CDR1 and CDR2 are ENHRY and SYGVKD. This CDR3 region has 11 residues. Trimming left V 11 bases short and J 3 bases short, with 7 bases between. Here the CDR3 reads CAVKDTGELFF. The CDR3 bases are TGTGCCGTCAAGGACACCGGGGAGCTGTTTTTT.

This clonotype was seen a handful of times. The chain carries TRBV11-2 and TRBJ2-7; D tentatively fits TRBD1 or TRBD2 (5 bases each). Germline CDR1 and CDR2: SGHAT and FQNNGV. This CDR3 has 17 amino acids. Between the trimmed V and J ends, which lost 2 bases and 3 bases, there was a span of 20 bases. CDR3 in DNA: TGTGCCAGCAGCTTACCGAAGGTCCCGACAGACTACTACGAGCAGTACTTC. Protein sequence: CASSLPKVPTDYYEQYF. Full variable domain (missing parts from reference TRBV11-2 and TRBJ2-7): EAGVAQSPRYKIIEKRQSVAFWCNPISGHATLYWYQQILGQGPKLLIQFQNNGVVDDSQLPKDRFSAERLKGVDSTLKIQPAKLEDSAVYLCASSLPKVPTDYYEQYFGPGTRLTVT.

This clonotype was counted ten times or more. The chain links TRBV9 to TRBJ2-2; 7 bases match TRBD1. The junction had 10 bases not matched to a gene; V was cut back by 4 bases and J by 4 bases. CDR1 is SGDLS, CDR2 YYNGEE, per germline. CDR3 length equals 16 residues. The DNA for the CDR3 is TGTGCCAGCAGCATTGGGACAGTTGGGCCCACCGGGGAGCTGTTTTTT. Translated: CASSIGTVGPTGELFF.

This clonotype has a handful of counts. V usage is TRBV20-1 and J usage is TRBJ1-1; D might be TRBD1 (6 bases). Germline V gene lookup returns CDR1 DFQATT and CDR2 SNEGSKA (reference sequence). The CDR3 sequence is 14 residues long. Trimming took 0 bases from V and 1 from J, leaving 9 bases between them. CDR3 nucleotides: TGCAGTGCTAGAGATATACAGGGGAACACTGAAGCTTTCTTT. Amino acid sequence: CSARDIQGNTEAFF.

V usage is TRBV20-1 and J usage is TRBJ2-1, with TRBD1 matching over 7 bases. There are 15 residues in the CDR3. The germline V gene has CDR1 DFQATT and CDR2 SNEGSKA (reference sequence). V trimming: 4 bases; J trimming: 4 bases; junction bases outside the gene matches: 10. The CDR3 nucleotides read TGCAGTGCTAAAGTGGCCGGGACAGTTTACAATGAGCAGTTCTTC. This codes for CSAKVAGTVYNEQFF.

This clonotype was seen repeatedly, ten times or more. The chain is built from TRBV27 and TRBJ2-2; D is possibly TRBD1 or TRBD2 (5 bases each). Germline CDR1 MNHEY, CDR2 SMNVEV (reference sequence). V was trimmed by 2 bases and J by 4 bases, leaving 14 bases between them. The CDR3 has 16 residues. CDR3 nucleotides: TGTGCCAGCAGTTTAACCGAACCGGGGCCCACCGGGGAGCTGTTTTTT. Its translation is CASSLTEPGPTGELFF.

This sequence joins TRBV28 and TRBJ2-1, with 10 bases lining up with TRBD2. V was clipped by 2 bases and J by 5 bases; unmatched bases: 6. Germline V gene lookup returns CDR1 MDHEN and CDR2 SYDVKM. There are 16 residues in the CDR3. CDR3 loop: CASSLMWTSGDNEQFF. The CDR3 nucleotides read TGTGCCAGCAGTTTAATGTGGACTAGCGGTGACAATGAGCAGTTCTTC.